This TCR beta chain derives from a study of vaccination and CD4 T cells after COVID-19. In the study overall: Stimulation used overlapping spike peptides from SARS-CoV-2, HCoV-NL63, HCoV-OC43 and HCoV-229E.

Oncomine TCR Beta short-read sequencing was applied to DNA from cultured CD4+ T cells. One entry per CDR3 protein, called by TCRdb with MiXCR from the PCR reads. The data contain 7,600 or so distinct CDR3 sequences, less than 75% of them singletons. Indicated treatment: roughly 11-day PBMC culture with coronavirus spike peptide pools or control peptides (ViraFEST assay). Negative selection separated CD4+ T cells from approximately 10-day cultures. Note on this clonotype: Antigen: not known.

Trimming at V came to 1 base and at J to 6 bases, leaving 12 bases not matched to a gene. This CDR3 has 16 residues. Per the germline V gene, CDR1 is SGHDT and CDR2 is YYEEEE. The J gene is TRBJ1-2, the V gene TRBV5-6; TRBD1 agrees at 7 bases. The source material was CD4+ T cells from blood, cultured in vitro. The source is a human donor who had recovered from COVID-19. The CDR3 DNA reads TGTGCCAGCAGCTTGAAGGGGGCTGAGGTTTTCGATGGCTACACCTTC. This gives the protein CASSLKGAEVFDGYTF.